This T cell receptor beta chain was captured in a study of blood T cell repertoires in COVID-19. Profiled with immunoSEQ multiplex PCR; TCRdb holds only in-frame clones, not every one. The sample shows roughly 150,000 clones, around 90% of them seen only once. The ends lost 6 bases at V and 6 bases at J; junction bases unmatched: 5. The germline CDR1 and CDR2 sequences are MNHEY and SVGAGI. CDR3 size: 14 residues. The sequence came from a man in his sixties with active or convalescent COVID-19. Sequenced material: peripheral blood. The V call is TRBV6-5, the J call TRBJ2-2; 9 bases match TRBD1. CDR3 residues: CASRGQGLSGELFF. The CDR3, as DNA: TGTGCCAGCAGGGGACAGGGACTCTCCGGGGAGCTGTTTTTT.